The 32 T cell receptor beta chains below were found in one sample sequenced in a study of shared clonotypes between healthy human individuals. It was CD45RO-negative cells, positively selected for CCR7, that made up naive CD8 cells, with terminally differentiated effector memory CD45RA+ cells excluded. The assay was immunoSEQ multiplex PCR, and TCRdb's table has in-frame clones only and misses some. The sample lists around 600,000 clones, more than 95% occurring once. Source material: naive CD8+ T cells sorted from blood. The receptor set was obtained from a man aged 30 to 45 in good health.

V and J are TRBV5-1 and TRBJ2-7; the match to TRBD2 covers 10 bases. Germline values: CDR1 SGHRS, CDR2 YFSETQ. The length of the CDR3 is 17 residues. With 0 bases clipped from V and 2 bases from J, the junction kept 8 bases outside the gene matches. CDR3 region: CASSLGLAGVMTYEQYF. Written as DNA, the CDR3 is TGCGCCAGCAGCTTGGGTCTAGCGGGAGTTATGACCTACGAGCAGTACTTC.

The J gene is TRBJ2-7, the V gene TRBV7-9; D unclear. The CDR3 runs to 14 residues. V dropped 5 bases and J dropped 0 bases, with 11 bases sitting between them. Germline CDR1 is SEHNR and CDR2 is FQNEAQ (reference sequence). This CDR3 is CASSATESSYEQYF. The CDR3 nucleotides are TGTGCCAGCAGCGCAACAGAGTCCTCCTACGAGCAGTACTTC.

The V gene is TRBV7-8, the J gene TRBJ2-3, with 7 bases lining up with TRBD2. The CDR3 extends over 14 amino acids. From germline, CDR1 is SGHVS and CDR2 FQNEAQ. J was trimmed by 9 bases and V by 8 bases; bases with no gene match: 14. The CDR3 DNA reads TGTGCCAGCCTTTTTCAGCGGGACTCCGGAACGCAGTATTTT. Translation gives CASLFQRDSGTQYF.

This clone has just one count. The DNA for the CDR3 is TGTGCCAGCAGCTTCCCGACTAGCGGGCGTACCACCGGGGAGCTGTTTTTT. Translated, it gives CASSFPTSGRTTGELFF. The genes are TRBV7-3 and TRBJ2-2, with 10 bases aligning to TRBD2. Germline assignment: CDR1 SGHTA and CDR2 FQGTGA. The junction had 8 bases not matched to a gene; V was cut back by 3 bases and J by 4 bases. The CDR3 totals 17 residues.

V is TRBV2 and J is TRBJ2-5; possible D gene TRBD2, 5 bases. CDR1 SNHLY and CDR2 FYNNEI come from the germline V gene. The CDR3 is 15 residues long. Trimming pared 1 base from V and 4 bases from J, leaving 13 bases between. CDR3 coding DNA: TGTGCCAGCAGTGAAGACGGGGAAGTAGGAGAGACCCAGTACTTC. It yields the protein CASSEDGEVGETQYF.

V is TRBV5-1 and J is TRBJ2-5; the match to TRBD1 covers 11 bases. Germline loops: CDR1 SGHRS, CDR2 YFSETQ. The V segment lost 4 bases and the J segment 4 bases; nucleotides outside the gene matches: 6. The CDR3 has 15 amino acids. The CDR3 is CASSASGTGGETQYF. The CDR3 DNA sequence: TGCGCCAGCAGCGCCTCCGGGACAGGGGGAGAGACCCAGTACTTC.

This clone appeared once. The chain is built from TRBV6-5 and TRBJ1-1, with D unclear. This CDR3 region has 10 residues. From germline, CDR1 is MNHEY and CDR2 SVGAGI. Deletions cut 6 bases from V and 5 bases from J, with 4 bases between. The chain's CDR3 is CASRGTEAFF. CDR3 DNA sequence: TGTGCCAGCAGAGGGACTGAAGCTTTCTTT.

The chain uses TRBV5-1 and TRBJ2-1; D may be TRBD1 (5 bases). Trimming shortened V by 0 bases and J by 3 bases, and 10 bases separated the two germline ends. Germline values: CDR1 SGHRS, CDR2 YFSETQ. The CDR3 is 15 amino acids. CDR3 amino acids: CASSLDRWGYNEQFF. CDR3 sequence (DNA): TGCGCCAGCAGCTTGGACAGGTGGGGCTACAATGAGCAGTTCTTC. The whole variable domain, remainder taken from reference TRBV5-1 and TRBJ2-1, is KAGVTQTPRYLIKTRGQQVTLSCSPISGHRSVSWYQQTPGQGLQFLFEYFSETQRNKGNFPGRFSGRQFSNSRSEMNVSTLELGDSALYLCASSLDRWGYNEQFFGPGTRLTVL.

The CDR3 loop is CASSLGAPGNTIYF. As DNA, the CDR3 is TGTGCCAGCAGTTTAGGAGCCCCTGGAAACACCATATATTTT. This rearrangement joins TRBV27 to TRBJ1-3; no clear D gene. This CDR3 is 14 amino acids long. The V gene lost 2 bases and the J gene lost 2 bases, with 7 bases spanning the gap. The germline gives CDR1 MNHEY, CDR2 SMNVEV (reference sequence).

This chain connects TRBV11-2 to TRBJ2-3; tentative D call: TRBD2 (6 bases). In germline, CDR1 is SGHAT, CDR2 FQNNGV. The ends were cut back, 6 bases at V and 1 base at J, with 11 bases in the middle. This CDR3 has 14 amino acids. CDR3 sequence: CASSPAGRTDTQYF. The CDR3 nucleotides read TGTGCCAGCAGTCCGGCGGGGCGCACAGATACGCAGTATTTT.

The CDR3 loop reads CSGARQHKETQYF. The CDR3 bases are TGCAGCGGAGCTAGACAGCACAAAGAGACCCAGTACTTC. V gene TRBV29-1 combines with J gene TRBJ2-5; TRBD1 might be the D (5 bases). Germline-derived CDR1 and CDR2 are SQVTM and ANQGSEA. This CDR3 has 13 amino acids. Trimming cost V 7 bases and J 3 bases, with 15 bases left between them.

J is TRBJ1-1 and V is TRBV28, with D maybe TRBD1 (6 bases). CDR3 length equals 16 residues. Deletions cut 6 bases from V and 0 bases from J, with 17 bases between. Looked up from germline, CDR1 is MDHEN and CDR2 is SYDVKM. Written as DNA, the CDR3 is TGTGCCAGCAGACTTACCTCGACAGGAATGAACACTGAAGCTTTCTTT. Translation: CASRLTSTGMNTEAFF.

This chain uses TRBV27 with TRBJ2-7, with TRBD2 matching over 10 bases. With 4 bases clipped from V and 0 bases from J, the junction kept 3 bases outside the gene matches. Germline loops: CDR1 MNHEY, CDR2 SMNVEV (reference sequence). This CDR3 contains 15 residues. The chain's CDR3 is CASSSPSGSSYEQYF. CDR3 nucleotides: TGTGCCAGCAGTTCGCCTAGCGGGAGCTCCTACGAGCAGTACTTC.

V usage is TRBV27 and J usage is TRBJ2-3; maybe TRBD1 (5 bases). V was shortened by 6 bases and J by 1 base, with 17 bases between the two germline ends. This CDR3 is 16 amino acids long. From germline, CDR1 is MNHEY and CDR2 SMNVEV (reference sequence). The CDR3 DNA reads TGTGCCAGCAGCGCCCGGTCAGGGCAGGGCACAGATACGCAGTATTTT. It codes for CASSARSGQGTDTQYF.

V gene TRBV11-2 combines with J gene TRBJ1-1, with D possibly matching TRBD1 (6 bases). Germline CDR1 SGHAT, CDR2 FQNNGV. There are 13 residues in the CDR3. The V end lost 5 bases, the J end lost 5 bases, and 12 bases lay between the germline ends. The CDR3 loop is CASSMDSRTEAFF. For the CDR3, the DNA is TGTGCCAGCAGCATGGACAGTCGGACTGAAGCTTTCTTT.

The V call is TRBV7-7, the J call TRBJ2-7; D gene ambiguous. CDR1 SSHAT and CDR2 FNYEAQ come from the germline V gene (reference sequence). Trimming removed 3 bases at V and 0 bases at J, with 6 bases between. The CDR3 extends over 13 amino acids. The CDR3 protein is CASSFQDSYEQYF. CDR3 bases: TGTGCCAGCAGCTTCCAAGACTCCTACGAGCAGTACTTC.

This chain connects TRBV27 to TRBJ1-1, with 7 bases aligning to TRBD1. V lost 6 bases to trimming and J lost 1 base; unmatched junction nucleotides: 5. Germline values: CDR1 MNHEY, CDR2 SMNVEV (reference sequence). This CDR3 is 14 amino acids long. CDR3 nucleotides: TGTGCCAGCAGAAGGACAGGCCCGAACACTGAAGCTTTCTTT. This gives the protein CASRRTGPNTEAFF.

The chain has TRBV7-9 and TRBJ2-1; D remains ambiguous. V was shortened by 1 base and J by 8 bases, with 12 bases between the two germline ends. This CDR3 comprises 14 residues. The germline gives CDR1 SEHNR, CDR2 FQNEAQ (reference sequence). DNA of the CDR3: TGTGCCAGCAGCTTAGGATCGACGGCCGATGAGCAGTTCTTC. It codes for CASSLGSTADEQFF.

The V gene is TRBV11-3, the J gene TRBJ2-1, with 7 bases identical to TRBD1. The CDR3 sequence is 15 residues long. Germline V gene sequence: CDR1 SGHNT, CDR2 YENEEA. V trimming: 5 bases; J trimming: 5 bases; junction bases outside the gene matches: 9. The CDR3 nucleotides are TGTGCCAGCAGCCACGACAGGGAACCCGACAATGAGCAGTTCTTC. Protein sequence: CASSHDREPDNEQFF.

This chain uses TRBV7-9 with TRBJ1-5; D gene uncertain. Germline V gene sequence: CDR1 SEHNR, CDR2 FQNEAQ (reference sequence). The V and J ends lost 1 base and 5 bases respectively, with 12 bases between them. There are 15 residues in the CDR3. The CDR3 loop is CASSLVQGSHQPQHF. The CDR3 DNA is TGTGCCAGCAGCTTAGTCCAAGGCAGCCATCAGCCCCAGCATTTT. Full variable domain (outside the CDR3, taken from reference TRBV7-9 and TRBJ1-5): DTGVSQNPRHKITKRGQNVTFRCDPISEHNRLYWYRQTLGQGPEFLTYFQNEAQLEKSRLLSDRFSAERPKGSFSTLEIQRTEQGDSAMYLCASSLVQGSHQPQHFGDGTRLSIL.

The V gene is TRBV7-9, the J gene TRBJ2-1; tentative D call: TRBD2 (5 bases). This CDR3 contains 15 residues. CDR1 SEHNR and CDR2 FQNEAQ come from the germline V gene (reference sequence). V shed 5 bases and J shed 3 bases, with 14 bases lying between them. CDR3 nucleotides: TGTGCCAGCAGCCCATCGTCCGGGGACTACAATGAGCAGTTCTTC. This gives the protein CASSPSSGDYNEQFF.

V and J are TRBV15 and TRBJ2-7; D is uncertain. The CDR3 length is 13 residues. V gave up 5 bases and J gave up 5 bases, with 13 bases separating them. The germline V gene has CDR1 LNHNV and CDR2 YYDKDF (reference sequence). The CDR3 here is CATSSTDYNEQYF. The CDR3 coding sequence is TGTGCCACCAGCTCGACGGATTACAACGAGCAGTACTTC.

V usage is TRBV7-2 and J usage is TRBJ2-1; D not resolved. Germline loops: CDR1 SGHTA, CDR2 FQGNSA. The CDR3 is 14 amino acids. Trimming stripped 1 base from V and 3 bases from J, with 7 bases between. CDR3 in amino acids: CASSLGPDYNEQFF. DNA of the CDR3: TGTGCCAGCAGCTTAGGTCCGGACTACAATGAGCAGTTCTTC.

The J gene is TRBJ2-2, the V gene TRBV30, with D uncertain. CDR1 GTSNPN and CDR2 SVGIG come from the germline V gene (reference sequence). Trimming took off 4 bases at V and 7 bases at J, with 7 bases between the two ends. The CDR3 contains 11 residues. CDR3 sequence reads: CAWTSNGELFF. The CDR3 DNA sequence: TGTGCCTGGACCTCCAACGGGGAGCTGTTTTTT.

This chain joins TRBV5-1 and TRBJ2-7; either TRBD1 or TRBD2 may fit D (6 bases each). Germline values: CDR1 SGHRS, CDR2 YFSETQ. The CDR3 contains 17 residues. Between the trimmed V and J ends, which lost 3 bases and 4 bases, there was a span of 23 bases. This CDR3 is CASSWTAPTGGKYEQYF. The CDR3 DNA sequence: TGCGCCAGCAGCTGGACAGCCCCCACTGGCGGGAAATACGAGCAGTACTTC.

The V gene is TRBV7-9, the J gene TRBJ1-1, with D unresolved. This CDR3 spans 14 amino acids. Germline V gene lookup returns CDR1 SEHNR and CDR2 FQNEAQ (reference sequence). V dropped 3 bases and J dropped 0 bases, with 8 bases sitting between them. The CDR3 protein is CASSFLGLNTEAFF. For the CDR3, the DNA is TGTGCCAGCAGCTTTCTGGGCCTGAACACTGAAGCTTTCTTT.

This rearrangement joins TRBV19 to TRBJ2-1; no definite D call. The germline V and J ends were trimmed by 9 bases and 2 bases, with 8 bases remaining between them. Germline V gene sequence: CDR1 LNHDA, CDR2 SQIVND (reference sequence). The length of the CDR3 is 12 residues. The CDR3 DNA sequence: TGTGCCAGCACCTCCCCCTACAATGAGCAGTTCTTC. Protein product: CASTSPYNEQFF. Full variable domain (rest looked up from reference TRBV19 and TRBJ2-1): DGGITQSPKYLFRKEGQNVTLSCEQNLNHDAMYWYRQDPGQGLRLIYYSQIVNDFQKGDIAEGYSVSREKKESFPLTVTSAQKNPTAFYLCASTSPYNEQFFGPGTRLTVL.

This chain uses TRBV18 with TRBJ2-7; no clear D gene. CDR3 length: 16 residues. V lost 2 bases to trimming and J lost 0 bases, with 14 bases between them. Germline values: CDR1 KGHSH, CDR2 LQKENI. The CDR3 nucleotides are TGTGCCAGCTCACCAGCTGACATTTCCCTCTCCTACGAGCAGTACTTC. Its protein is CASSPADISLSYEQYF.

This clone has just one count. This chain joins TRBV28 and TRBJ2-7; 8 bases fit TRBD1. This CDR3 comprises 17 residues. Germline CDR1 and CDR2: MDHEN and SYDVKM. The J segment lost 4 bases and the V segment lost 10 bases, leaving 21 bases of the junction unmatched. The CDR3 loop is CATPRDRRKTEYYEQYF. CDR3 nucleotide sequence: TGTGCCACCCCCCGGGACAGGCGCAAAACCGAATATTACGAGCAGTACTTC.

V and J are TRBV28 and TRBJ2-1; D uncertain. The CDR3 consists of 14 residues. V lost 7 bases and J lost 9, with 19 bases in between. CDR1 MDHEN and CDR2 SYDVKM come from the germline V gene. The CDR3 sequence is CASTLQTGFIEQFF. CDR3 bases: TGTGCCAGCACCCTCCAGACTGGCTTTATTGAGCAGTTCTTC. Variable domain in full (rest from reference TRBV28 and TRBJ2-1): DVKVTQSSRYLVKRTGEKVFLECVQDMDHENMFWYRQDPGLGLRLIYFSYDVKMKEKGDIPEGYSVSREKKERFSLILESASTNQTSMYLCASTLQTGFIEQFFGPGTRLTVL.

The chain combines TRBV5-4 with TRBJ1-2; TRBD1 agrees at 8 bases. The CDR3 has 14 amino acids. Germline trimming cut 3 bases from V and 2 bases from J; bases unmatched to any gene: 3. Germline CDR1 is SGHNT and CDR2 is YYREEE (reference sequence). The CDR3 sequence: CASSWGQENYGYTF. The CDR3 coding sequence is TGTGCCAGCAGCTGGGGACAGGAGAACTATGGCTACACCTTC.

The V gene is TRBV5-4, the J gene TRBJ2-7; no firm D call. The CDR3 is 12 residues long. Between the trimmed V and J ends, which lost 1 base and 4 bases, there was a span of 6 bases. The V gene's germline CDR1 is SGHNT and CDR2 YYREEE (reference sequence). This CDR3 reads CASSLWSYEQYF. CDR3 sequence (DNA): TGTGCCAGCAGCTTGTGGAGTTACGAGCAGTACTTC.